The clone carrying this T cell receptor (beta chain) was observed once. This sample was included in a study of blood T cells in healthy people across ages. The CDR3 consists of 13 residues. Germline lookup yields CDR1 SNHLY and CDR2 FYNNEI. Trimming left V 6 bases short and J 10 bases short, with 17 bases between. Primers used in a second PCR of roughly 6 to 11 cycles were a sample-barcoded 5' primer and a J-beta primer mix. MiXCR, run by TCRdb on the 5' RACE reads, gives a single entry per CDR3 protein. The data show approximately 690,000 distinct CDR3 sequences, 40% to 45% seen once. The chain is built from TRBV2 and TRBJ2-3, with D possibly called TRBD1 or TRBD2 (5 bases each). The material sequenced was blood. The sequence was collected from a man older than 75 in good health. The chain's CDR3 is CASSGTGVSAQYF. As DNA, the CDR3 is TGTGCCAGCAGCGGGACCGGGGTATCAGCGCAGTATTTT.